Following are 20 T cell receptor beta chains from one sample sequenced in a study of shared clonotypes between healthy human individuals. Cells designated naive CD8 were CD45RO-negative and were positively selected for CCR7, with terminally differentiated effector memory CD45RA+ cells excluded. Here immunoSEQ multiplex PCR was the method, and the copy in TCRdb shows in-frame clones only, minus some. Counted here are around 1.9 million clones, over 85% occurring once; the ten biggest clones make up under 2%. The sequencing sample was made of naive CD8+ T cells from PBMCs. The source of these receptors is a man younger than 35 in good health. Some clones in this sample may be carry-over from other donors' samples.

The rearrangement links TRBV6-4 to TRBJ2-1; 13 positions agree with TRBD2. The CDR3 loop spans 16 amino acids. Germline loops: CDR1 MRHNA, CDR2 SNTAGT. V trimming: 7 bases; J trimming: 9 bases; junction bases outside the gene matches: 12. DNA for the CDR3: TGTGCCAGCAAAGTGGAAGGACTAGCGGGAGTAGGTGAGCAGTTCTTC. This translates into CASKVEGLAGVGEQFF.

This rearrangement joins TRBV28 to TRBJ1-5; the match to TRBD1 covers 7 bases. Trimming took 7 bases from V and 0 from J; bases not matched to a gene: 12. CDR3 length: 17 amino acids. Germline loops: CDR1 MDHEN, CDR2 SYDVKM. The CDR3 sequence is CASTNSIWDSSNQPQHF. The CDR3 nucleotides are TGTGCCAGCACGAATTCGATTTGGGACAGTAGCAATCAGCCCCAGCATTTT.

The genes are TRBV9 and TRBJ2-1; the D gene is possibly TRBD2 (5 bases). V shed 3 bases and J shed 8 bases, with 15 bases lying between them. The CDR3 runs 14 residues. CDR1 is SGDLS, CDR2 YYNGEE, per germline. Here the CDR3 DNA reads TGTGCCAGCAGCGCCCAAAAAACTAGGGATGAGCAGTTCTTC. Translation gives CASSAQKTRDEQFF.

The gene calls are TRBV9 and TRBJ2-2; D is ambiguous. This CDR3 is built from 17 residues. Germline CDR1 reads SGDLS; CDR2 reads YYNGEE. With 3 bases removed from V and 2 bases from J, the gap between germline ends came to 17 bases. As DNA, the CDR3 is TGTGCCAGCAGCGGAGAACCGGTTGGGGTAAACACCGGGGAGCTGTTTTTT. As protein: CASSGEPVGVNTGELFF. The full variable domain, rest sourced from reference TRBV9 and TRBJ2-2, is DSGVTQTPKHLITATGQRVTLRCSPRSGDLSVYWYQQSLDQGLQFLIQYYNGEERAKGNILERFSAQQFPDLHSELNLSSLELGDSALYFCASSGEPVGVNTGELFFGEGSRLTVL.

The rearrangement joins TRBV28 to TRBJ2-7; 7 nucleotides agree with TRBD2. V dropped 6 bases and J dropped 3; count of bases not matched to a gene: 8. The CDR3 is 14 amino acids. Germline V gene data show CDR1 as MDHEN and CDR2 as SYDVKM. The chain's CDR3 is CASRPAGEIYEQYF. CDR3 nucleotides: TGTGCCAGCAGACCGGCGGGGGAGATCTACGAGCAGTACTTC.

The V gene is TRBV7-9, the J gene TRBJ2-3; D gene unclear. There are 14 residues in the CDR3. Trimming removed 4 bases from V and 4 bases from J, with 12 bases in between. Germline CDR1 SEHNR, CDR2 FQNEAQ (reference sequence). CDR3 DNA sequence: TGTGCCAGCAGCTCGCCCCATAGGGCAGATACGCAGTATTTT. Amino acids: CASSSPHRADTQYF.

CDR3 in amino acids: CAWSVGGSETQYF. The CDR3 coding sequence is TGTGCCTGGAGTGTGGGCGGGAGTGAGACCCAGTACTTC. The chain has TRBV30 and TRBJ2-5; 7 bases align to TRBD2. The V gene end was trimmed by 0 bases and the J gene end by 5 bases; junction bases not matched to a gene: 3. The CDR3 runs to 13 residues. From germline, CDR1 is GTSNPN and CDR2 SVGIG (reference sequence).

This clone was observed a few times. The chain is built from TRBV28 and TRBJ1-1; D might be TRBD1 (5 bases). CDR1 and CDR2 from the germline V gene are MDHEN and SYDVKM. V was shortened by 2 bases and J by 1 base, with 14 bases between the two germline ends. This CDR3 is 16 amino acids long. This CDR3 is CASSLVGPPQNTEAFF. CDR3 nucleotides: TGTGCCAGCAGTTTAGTGGGACCACCCCAGAACACTGAAGCTTTCTTT.

J is TRBJ2-5 and V is TRBV30; D ambiguous. The germline V and J ends were trimmed by 5 bases and 5 bases, with 18 bases remaining between them. The CDR3 totals 14 residues. CDR1 and CDR2 (germline): GTSNPN, SVGIG (reference sequence). CDR3 amino acids: CAWQVSPAQETQYF. In DNA form, the CDR3 reads TGTGCCTGGCAAGTATCTCCGGCCCAGGAGACCCAGTACTTC.

This chain connects TRBV19 to TRBJ2-1, with D perhaps being TRBD1 or TRBD2 (5 bases each). The CDR3 has 15 residues. Trimming stripped 5 bases from V and 0 bases from J, with 11 bases between. Germline CDR1 LNHDA, CDR2 SQIVND (reference sequence). This CDR3 is CASSVGTSSYNEQFF. CDR3 DNA sequence: TGTGCCAGTAGTGTGGGGACCAGCTCCTACAATGAGCAGTTCTTC.

The chain has TRBV7-2 and TRBJ1-2, with a tentative D call TRBD1 (5 bases). Trimming took 5 bases from V and 3 from J, leaving 13 bases between them. Germline CDR1 and CDR2: SGHTA and FQGNSA. The CDR3 is 14 residues long. The CDR3 DNA sequence: TGTGCCAGCAGCCCCTCTGGGGGGGACTATGGCTACACCTTC. This gives the protein CASSPSGGDYGYTF.

The chain has TRBV9 and TRBJ2-5; D perhaps matches TRBD2 (6 bases). Trimming stripped 4 bases from V and 0 bases from J, with 22 bases between. Looked up from germline, CDR1 is SGDLS and CDR2 is YYNGEE. This CDR3 has 18 residues. CDR3 DNA sequence: TGTGCCAGCAGCACGTCTAGCGTACTCGAGGAGAACCAAGAGACCCAGTACTTC. This encodes CASSTSSVLEENQETQYF.

About this clone: Within the sample, other DNA sequences also encode this same CDR3. The chain has TRBV9 and TRBJ2-1, with a weak D call TRBD2 (5 bases). In germline, CDR1 is SGDLS, CDR2 YYNGEE. Trimming stripped 0 bases from V and 5 bases from J, with 6 bases between. The CDR3 spans 13 residues. The CDR3 sequence is CASSVDSDNEQFF. The CDR3 coding sequence is TGTGCCAGCAGCGTAGATAGCGACAATGAGCAGTTCTTC. Full variable domain (remainder filled in from reference TRBV9 and TRBJ2-1): DSGVTQTPKHLITATGQRVTLRCSPRSGDLSVYWYQQSLDQGLQFLIQYYNGEERAKGNILERFSAQQFPDLHSELNLSSLELGDSALYFCASSVDSDNEQFFGPGTRLTVL.

The V and J genes are TRBV9 and TRBJ1-1, with D perhaps matching TRBD1 (6 bases). V was clipped by 3 bases and J by 5 bases, with 14 bases between them. CDR3 length: 14 amino acids. Germline V gene sequence: CDR1 SGDLS, CDR2 YYNGEE. CDR3: CASSGITGSTEAFF. DNA of the CDR3: TGTGCCAGCAGCGGAATTACAGGGAGTACTGAAGCTTTCTTT.

The chain has TRBV7-2 and TRBJ2-7; 9 positions agree with TRBD2. J lost 3 bases, V lost 5 bases, and 11 bases had no gene match. This CDR3 spans 16 amino acids. Germline V lookup: CDR1 SGHTA, CDR2 FQGNSA. The CDR3 region has the DNA TGTGCCAGCAGCCGGGTCGGAGCGGGGGGAGACTACGAGCAGTACTTC. Protein product: CASSRVGAGGDYEQYF.

This chain links TRBV27 with TRBJ1-2, with 7 bases lining up with TRBD1. V shed 2 bases, J shed 8 bases, and the junction held 11 bases outside the gene matches. Looked up from germline, CDR1 is MNHEY and CDR2 is SMNVEV (reference sequence). The CDR3 sequence is 15 residues long. The CDR3 loop is CASSLVQGNPMGYTF. The CDR3 nucleotides read TGTGCCAGCAGTTTAGTACAGGGGAATCCCATGGGCTACACCTTC.

This rearrangement joins TRBV27 to TRBJ1-1; a possible D gene is TRBD1 (5 bases). Trimming shortened V by 4 bases and J by 1 base, and 10 bases separated the two germline ends. This CDR3 has 14 residues. The germline V gene encodes CDR1 MNHEY and CDR2 SMNVEV (reference sequence). For the CDR3, the DNA is TGTGCCAGCAGTTCGACACAGGAGAACACTGAAGCTTTCTTT. Encoded protein: CASSSTQENTEAFF.

About this clone itself: The sample holds other DNA sequences that translate to the same CDR3. This chain links TRBV4-1 with TRBJ2-7, with D perhaps matching TRBD2 (6 bases). The germline gives CDR1 MGHRA, CDR2 YSYEKL. This CDR3 spans 13 amino acids. The ends were cut back, 0 bases at V and 4 bases at J, with 7 bases in the middle. CDR3 sequence reads: CASSQDGGYEQYF. CDR3 nucleotide sequence: TGCGCCAGCAGCCAAGATGGGGGGTACGAGCAGTACTTC.

The chain carries TRBV10-3 and TRBJ1-2, with D tentatively TRBD1 (5 bases). V dropped 9 bases and J dropped 7 bases, with 15 bases sitting between them. Germline CDR1 is ENHRY and CDR2 is SYGVKD. The CDR3 length is 12 residues. The CDR3 DNA reads TGTGCCATACGAACGGGGCTCTCTGGCTACACCTTC. Translating gives CAIRTGLSGYTF.

This clone appeared once. The rearrangement joins TRBV6-1 to TRBJ2-5, with 7 bases aligning to TRBD2. V was pared by 3 bases and J by 2 bases, with 3 bases of the junction left unmatched. In germline, CDR1 is MNHNS, CDR2 SASEGT. This CDR3 is built from 14 residues. The CDR3 reads CASSERELQETQYF. The CDR3 bases are TGTGCCAGCAGTGAGCGGGAGCTTCAAGAGACCCAGTACTTC.